This TCR beta chain was found in a study of T cells in Graves' hyperthyroidism and ophthalmopathy. Study observations and caveats: In blood, most of the thyroid clonotypes expanded above 0.001 were also present.

Amplification of TCR beta CDR3 regions was performed using RNA transcripts as template. Researchers ran a first-round RT-PCR on the TCR CDR3 using the HTBI primer set. Via MiXCR, TCRdb re-called the multiplex PCR reads, giving one row per CDR3 protein. The sample gives around 520,000 distinct CDR3 sequences, around 13% of which show up once; 14% is in the top ten. Exclusion of a patient resulted from uncontrolled infection, other autoimmune disease, pregnancy or lactation. There are a few counts of this clonotype. No antigen is known for it. CDR1 is LNHDA and CDR2 is SQIVND in the germline V gene (reference sequence). V shed 7 bases, J shed 2 bases, and the junction held 9 bases outside the gene matches. The CDR3 runs 15 residues.

The clonotype was recovered from a woman aged 40 to 50 with Graves' hyperthyroidism. Sequences were obtained from blood. The chain is built from TRBV19 and TRBJ2-7; 9 bases agree with TRBD2. Here the CDR3 reads CASTAGGPGTYEQYF. For the CDR3, the DNA is TGTGCCAGTACGGCGGGAGGGCCAGGTACCTACGAGCAGTACTTC. The whole variable domain, remainder taken from reference TRBV19 and TRBJ2-7, is DGGITQSPKYLFRKEGQNVTLSCEQNLNHDAMYWYRQDPGQGLRLIYYSQIVNDFQKGDIAEGYSVSREKKESFPLTVTSAQKNPTAFYLCASTAGGPGTYEQYFGPGTRLTVT.